The clone carrying this T cell receptor beta chain was found many times. The sample belongs to a study of Graves' ophthalmopathy and Graves' hyperthyroidism. Germline V gene data show CDR1 as SGHAT and CDR2 as FQNNGV. This CDR3 spans 16 amino acids. Trimming left V 2 bases short and J 4 bases short, with 17 bases between. Amplifying from RNA transcripts, the study obtained TCR beta CDR3 regions. Second-round multiplex PCR followed a first-round RT-PCR using HTBI primers. TCRdb used MiXCR to reprocess the multiplex PCR reads, holding one entry per CDR3 protein. Of approximately 480,000 distinct CDR3 sequences in the sample, 13% to 15% were seen once.

The sequenced sample was blood. The gene calls are TRBV11-2 and TRBJ1-1; D is undetermined. The TCR originated in a woman in her twenties or thirties with Graves' ophthalmopathy. CDR3 protein: CASSLIDISRGTEAFF. CDR3 bases: TGTGCCAGCAGCTTAATAGACATTTCCCGCGGCACTGAAGCTTTCTTT. The full variable domain, in which reference TRBV11-2 and TRBJ1-1 provide the parts outside the CDR3, is EAGVAQSPRYKIIEKRQSVAFWCNPISGHATLYWYQQILGQGPKLLIQFQNNGVVDDSQLPKDRFSAERLKGVDSTLKIQPAKLEDSAVYLCASSLIDISRGTEAFFGQGTRLTVV.